This TCR beta chain was profiled in a study of cytomegalovirus exposure and HLA in healthy donors. Overall study results and limits: The analysis excluded some indistinguishable V segments, including TRBV6-2 and TRBV6-3. Per a later analysis, under 20,000 TCR beta sequences showed association with HLA alleles at 0.05 false discovery rate. In a later analysis, a missense DCLRE1C variant was linked to TCR beta V- and J-gene trimming. A later analysis showed that HLA-associated TCR beta chains had undergone more clonal expansion than equally common others.

About this clone: The antigen is undetermined.

The PCR made use of 60 Vbeta and 13 Jbeta primers. This table comes from immunoSEQ multiplex PCR, and its TCRdb copy is limited to in-frame clones, with some not included. Here the sample spans just under 80,000 clones, 75% to 80% being singletons. CDR3 length: 14 residues. The ends lost 5 bases at V and 5 bases at J; junction bases unmatched: 5. Germline V gene sequence: CDR1 MDHEN, CDR2 SYDVKM. The sequence was obtained from a man aged 40-49 years in good health and CMV-seronegative. The V call is TRBV28, the J call TRBJ1-5; 8 bases are shared with TRBD1. Material: PBMCs. The CDR3 loop reads CASSRQGFYQPQHF. DNA for the CDR3: TGTGCCAGCAGTCGACAGGGGTTTTATCAGCCCCAGCATTTT.